This TCR beta chain was sequenced for a study of T cell responses to AZD1222 COVID-19 vaccine. A remark on this clone: Its target is not known. Distinct nucleotide sequences in the sample also encode this CDR3.

Findings and limits, study-wide: Reportedly, nearly half the spike-specific TCRs target unmutated variant regions. A rise in Spike-specific TCR breadth and depth followed two AZD1222 doses. The study found vaccine-associated CD4 TCRs spanning spike, dominant at 160-218 and 743-854. Baseline seropositives among AZD1222 recipients totaled only five or six.

TCRdb's copy holds only in-frame clones and misses some; the assay was immunoSEQ multiplex PCR. Here the sample spans 25,000 to 35,000 clones, 93% being singletons. V dropped 3 bases and J dropped 10 bases, with 9 bases sitting between them. Germline CDR1 and CDR2: DFQATT and SNEGSKA (reference sequence). The CDR3 is 10 residues long. This sequence was found in an adult in good health. The chain combines TRBV20-1 with TRBJ1-1; unclear D gene. This specimen was peripheral blood, taken on day 0 of AZD1222 vaccination. The CDR3 reads CSARDRGAFF. For the CDR3, the DNA is TGCAGTGCTAGGGACCGGGGAGCTTTCTTT.